Following are 18 T cell receptor beta chains from one sample sequenced in a study of T cells after yellow fever vaccination. MiXCR, applied by TCRdb to the 5' RACE reads, yields one record per CDR3 protein. The data show 300,000 to 400,000 distinct CDR3 sequences, around 8.1% seen once. The sample consisted of PBMCs, taken about 41 days after the first yellow fever vaccination. The source is a man aged 18 to 29 who received the YFV17D yellow fever vaccine.

The chain links TRBV5-4 to TRBJ1-1; D is perhaps TRBD1 (5 bases). Germline CDR1 and CDR2: SGHNT and YYREEE (reference sequence). The V end lost 4 bases, the J end lost 7 bases, and 11 bases lay between the germline ends. The CDR3 extends over 12 amino acids. In DNA, the CDR3 is TGTGCCAGCAGCAAACAGGAGCATGAAGCTTTCTTT. It yields the protein CASSKQEHEAFF.

The chain combines TRBV5-1 with TRBJ1-6, with D perhaps TRBD1 (5 bases). Germline V gene data show CDR1 as SGHRS and CDR2 as YFSETQ. The CDR3 runs to 14 residues. With 4 bases removed from V and 7 bases from J, the gap between germline ends came to 12 bases. As DNA, the CDR3 is TGCGCCAGCAGCATGGGGCAGCTGAATTCACCCCTCCACTTT. Translating gives CASSMGQLNSPLHF.

This clonotype was counted between two and nine times. The chain combines TRBV25-1 with TRBJ2-7; perhaps D is TRBD1 or TRBD2 (6 bases each). This CDR3 is 15 amino acids long. Trimming removed 3 bases at V and 9 bases at J, with 21 bases between. Germline-derived CDR1 and CDR2 are MGHDK and SYGVNS. The CDR3 DNA follows: TGTGCCAGCAGTGATTCGGGGGCTACTTGGTTCGGGCAGTACTTC. Its translation is CASSDSGATWFGQYF.

This clonotype was seen a handful of times. For the CDR3, the DNA is TGTGCCAGCGTCCCGGCTAGCGGGCCGAGGGATACGCAGTATTTT. Encoded protein: CASVPASGPRDTQYF. The chain joins TRBV27 to TRBJ2-3; 8 bases are a match to TRBD2. The CDR3 sequence is 15 residues long. Unmatched junction bases numbered 13, after V lost 8 bases and J lost 6 bases. Germline loops: CDR1 MNHEY, CDR2 SMNVEV (reference sequence).

V and J are TRBV7-3 and TRBJ1-2, with 9 bases fitting TRBD1. This CDR3 has 13 residues. Germline lookup yields CDR1 SGHTA and CDR2 FQGTGA. Trimming removed 5 bases from V and 8 bases from J; junction bases left unmatched: 6. In DNA form, the CDR3 reads TGTGCCAGCAGCCCCGGGACAGGGCGAGGCTACACCTTC. This translates into CASSPGTGRGYTF.

The V gene is TRBV6-2 or TRBV6-3, the J gene TRBJ2-1, with D perhaps matching TRBD1 or TRBD2 (7 bases each). CDR3 length equals 15 residues. CDR1 and CDR2 (germline): MNHEY, SVGEGT. Trimming took off 6 bases at V and 7 bases at J, with 19 bases between the two ends. The CDR3 DNA follows: TGTGCCAGCAGCGCACCCGGGGGGACAGAAAATGAGCAGTTCTTC. It yields the protein CASSAPGGTENEQFF.

This sequence joins TRBV5-1 and TRBJ2-5; weak D call: TRBD1 (6 bases). CDR1 is SGHRS, CDR2 YFSETQ, per germline. V was pared by 4 bases and J by 3 bases, with 10 bases between. The CDR3 loop spans 13 amino acids. CDR3 sequence reads: CASSEQGKETQYF. CDR3 in DNA: TGCGCCAGCAGCGAACAGGGTAAAGAGACCCAGTACTTC.

The table lists this clonotype with a few counts. V gene TRBV6-2 or TRBV6-3 combines with J gene TRBJ2-7; TRBD1 or TRBD2 may be the D gene (5 bases each). Germline V gene data show CDR1 as MNHEY and CDR2 as SVGEGT. The CDR3 is made up of 16 amino acids. The ends were cut back, 4 bases at V and 6 bases at J, with 22 bases in the middle. The CDR3, as DNA: TGTGCCAGCAGTTCCCTGGGGGAAGGACGCGAGGGCGAGCAGTACTTC. Translation gives CASSSLGEGREGEQYF.

This clonotype was observed at least ten times. This chain joins TRBV6-4 and TRBJ2-2, with D possibly being TRBD1 (5 bases). This CDR3 spans 15 amino acids. Deletions cut 4 bases from V and 1 base from J, with 10 bases between. Per the germline V gene, CDR1 is MRHNA and CDR2 is SNTAGT. CDR3 bases: TGTGCCAGCAGTGTACAGGCAGGGAACACCGGGGAGCTGTTTTTT. This codes for CASSVQAGNTGELFF.

This sequence joins TRBV11-2 and TRBJ1-1; 9 bases line up with TRBD1. With 6 bases clipped from V and 7 bases from J, the junction kept 15 bases outside the gene matches. Germline CDR1 and CDR2: SGHAT and FQNNGV. The CDR3 loop spans 16 amino acids. CDR3 amino acids: CASSPTKQGAIGEAFF. Here the CDR3 DNA reads TGTGCCAGCAGTCCAACCAAACAGGGGGCGATTGGTGAAGCTTTCTTT. Supplemented by reference TRBV11-2 and TRBJ1-1, the full variable domain reads EAGVAQSPRYKIIEKRQSVAFWCNPISGHATLYWYQQILGQGPKLLIQFQNNGVVDDSQLPKDRFSAERLKGVDSTLKIQPAKLEDSAVYLCASSPTKQGAIGEAFFGQGTRLTVV.

The J gene is TRBJ1-1, the V gene TRBV5-1; D gene ambiguous. Germline values: CDR1 SGHRS, CDR2 YFSETQ. Trimming took 2 bases from V and 0 from J, leaving 20 bases between them. This CDR3 has 18 residues. CDR3 protein: CASSFSRDRGRMNTEAFF. The CDR3 nucleotides read TGCGCCAGCAGCTTCTCGCGGGATCGGGGAAGGATGAACACTGAAGCTTTCTTT.

This clonotype showed up just a few times. The CDR3: CASSAGSGETQYF. The DNA of the CDR3 is TGTGCCAGCAGCGCGGGAAGTGGAGAGACCCAGTACTTC. This chain links TRBV7-9 with TRBJ2-5, with a tentative D call TRBD2 (6 bases). The CDR3 runs to 13 residues. Between the trimmed V and J ends, which lost 5 bases and 4 bases, there was a span of 11 bases. The V gene's germline CDR1 is SEHNR and CDR2 FQNEAQ (reference sequence).

The chain combines TRBV7-2 with TRBJ2-3, with a weak D call TRBD1 (5 bases). CDR3 length: 15 amino acids. The V gene's germline CDR1 is SGHTA and CDR2 FQGNSA. V lost 6 bases to trimming and J lost 1 base, with 14 bases between them. CDR3 sequence (DNA): TGTGCCAGCAGATTTCAGACAGTCGGCACAGATACGCAGTATTTT. It encodes CASRFQTVGTDTQYF.

V is TRBV7-3 and J is TRBJ1-6, with D tentatively TRBD1 (6 bases). Trimming removed 4 bases from V and 10 bases from J, with 17 bases in between. This CDR3 spans 15 amino acids. Germline-derived CDR1 and CDR2 are SGHTA and FQGTGA. CDR3 amino acids: CASSSNGGGRSPLHF. CDR3 sequence (DNA): TGTGCCAGCAGCTCAAATGGGGGGGGCCGCTCACCCCTCCACTTT.

This clonotype was seen many times. The chain has TRBV5-1 and TRBJ2-1; D possibly corresponds to TRBD1 (6 bases). V was clipped by 3 bases and J by 10 bases, with 11 bases between them. CDR3 length: 12 residues. Germline V gene lookup returns CDR1 SGHRS and CDR2 YFSETQ. CDR3 DNA: TGCGCCAGCAGCTGGGCCGACAGGGAGCAGTTCTTC. As protein: CASSWADREQFF. Using reference TRBV5-1 and TRBJ2-1 for the parts outside the CDR3, the full variable domain is KAGVTQTPRYLIKTRGQQVTLSCSPISGHRSVSWYQQTPGQGLQFLFEYFSETQRNKGNFPGRFSGRQFSNSRSEMNVSTLELGDSALYLCASSWADREQFFGPGTRLTVL.

This clonotype has only a few counts. This chain uses TRBV5-1 with TRBJ2-1, with D possibly matching TRBD2 (6 bases). Germline CDR1 and CDR2: SGHRS and YFSETQ. CDR3 length: 16 residues. Trimming cost V 4 bases and J 8 bases, with 22 bases left between them. CDR3 sequence reads: CASSPWAGPMIDEQFF. The CDR3 bases are TGCGCCAGCAGCCCCTGGGCGGGACCGATGATCGATGAGCAGTTCTTC.

This clonotype has a handful of counts. This chain joins TRBV4-3 and TRBJ1-4; no clear D. The CDR3 has 13 residues. V gave up 0 bases and J gave up 14 bases, with 13 bases separating them. Germline loops: CDR1 LGHNA, CDR2 YSLEER. The CDR3 sequence is CASSQDSGRVLFF. CDR3 DNA: TGCGCCAGCAGCCAAGACTCCGGTCGGGTTCTGTTTTTT.

The chain carries TRBV4-3 and TRBJ2-7; unclear D gene. Germline CDR1 LGHNA, CDR2 YSLEER. V lost 4 bases and J 1 base, leaving 14 bases between the germline ends. This CDR3 spans 15 amino acids. CDR3 residues: CASSPRHGESYEQYF. CDR3 sequence (DNA): TGCGCCAGCAGCCCCCGGCATGGTGAGTCCTACGAGCAGTACTTC.